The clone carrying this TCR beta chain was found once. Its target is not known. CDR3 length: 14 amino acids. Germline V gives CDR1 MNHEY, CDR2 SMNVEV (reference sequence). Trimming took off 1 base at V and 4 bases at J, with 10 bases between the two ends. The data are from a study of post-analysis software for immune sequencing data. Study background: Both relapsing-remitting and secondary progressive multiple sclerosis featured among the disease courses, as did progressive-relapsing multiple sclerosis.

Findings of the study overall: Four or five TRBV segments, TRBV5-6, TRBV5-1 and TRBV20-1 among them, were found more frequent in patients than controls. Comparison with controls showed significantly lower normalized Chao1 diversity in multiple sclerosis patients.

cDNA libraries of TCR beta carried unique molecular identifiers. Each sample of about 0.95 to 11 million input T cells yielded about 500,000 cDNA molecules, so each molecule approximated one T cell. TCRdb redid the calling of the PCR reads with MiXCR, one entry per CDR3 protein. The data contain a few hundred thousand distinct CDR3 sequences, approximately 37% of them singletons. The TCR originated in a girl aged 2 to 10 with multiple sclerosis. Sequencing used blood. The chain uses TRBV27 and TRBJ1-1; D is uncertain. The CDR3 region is CASSLFAVTTEAFF. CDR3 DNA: TGTGCCAGCAGTTTATTTGCAGTTACCACTGAAGCTTTCTTT.